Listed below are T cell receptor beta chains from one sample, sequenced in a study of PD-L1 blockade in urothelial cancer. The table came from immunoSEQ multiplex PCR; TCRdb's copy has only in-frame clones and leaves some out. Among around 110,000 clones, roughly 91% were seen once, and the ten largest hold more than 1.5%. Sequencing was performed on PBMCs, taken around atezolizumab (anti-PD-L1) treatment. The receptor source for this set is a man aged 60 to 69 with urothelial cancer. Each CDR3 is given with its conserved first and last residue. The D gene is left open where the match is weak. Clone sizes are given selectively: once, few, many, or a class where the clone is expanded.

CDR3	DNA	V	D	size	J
CASSLERGGLDEQFF	TGTGCCAGCAGCTTGGAACGGGGGGGCCTGGATGAGCAGTTCTTC	TRBV5-6	TRBD2	NA	TRBJ2-1
CASSSGHTVNTGELFF	TGTGCCAGCAGCTCTGGGCATACAGTGAACACCGGGGAGCTGTTTTTT	TRBV7-8	NA	once	TRBJ2-2
CASSEGPRGSYEQYF	TGTGCCAGCAGTGAAGGGCCCAGGGGCTCCTACGAGCAGTACTTC	TRBV6-1	NA	once	TRBJ2-7
CASSRDYQETQYF	TGTGCCAGCAGCCGGGACTATCAAGAGACCCAGTACTTC	TRBV7-2	TRBD2	NA	TRBJ2-5
CASSLPTFGAAYGYTF	TGTGCCAGCAGTTTACCCACCTTCGGAGCCGCCTATGGCTACACCTTC	TRBV28	NA	NA	TRBJ1-2
CASSPLAGLSDTQYF	TGCGCCAGCAGCCCCTTAGCGGGATTGTCAGATACGCAGTATTTT	TRBV4-1	TRBD2	NA	TRBJ2-3
CAIKRAAGTDTQYF	TGTGCCATCAAACGAGCGGCTGGCACAGATACGCAGTATTTT	TRBV10-3	NA	NA	TRBJ2-3
CASSQGSDRVNSPLHF	TGCGCCAGCAGCCAAGGATCCGACAGGGTCAATTCACCCCTCCACTTT	TRBV4-1	TRBD1	NA	TRBJ1-6
CASSQGTVNYGYTF	TGTGCCAGCAGCCAAGGGACTGTTAACTATGGCTACACCTTC	TRBV11-3	NA	NA	TRBJ1-2
CASSPGGIGRLSYTF	TGTGCCAGCAGCCCGGGGGGGATAGGCCGGCTCAGCTACACCTTC	TRBV7-3	NA	NA	TRBJ1-2
CASSSARQETQYF	TGTGCCAGCAGCTCCGCCAGGCAGGAGACCCAGTACTTC	TRBV7-2	NA	once	TRBJ2-5
CASSLRGGGYNSPLHF	TGTGCCAGCAGCTTAAGGGGAGGAGGATATAATTCACCCCTCCACTTT	TRBV11-3	NA	NA	TRBJ1-6
CASSRGGGNEQYF	TGTGCCAGCTCACGAGGAGGAGGCAACGAGCAGTACTTC	TRBV18	NA	NA	TRBJ2-7
CASSGVRDSQVEDTQYF	TGTGCCAGCAGCGGGGTAAGGGACAGCCAGGTCGAAGATACGCAGTATTTT	TRBV7-9	TRBD1	once	TRBJ2-3
CAISDAWRGRNYGYTF	TGTGCCATCAGTGACGCATGGAGGGGGCGAAACTATGGCTACACCTTC	TRBV10-3	TRBD1	NA	TRBJ1-2
CASSMARQPLNEQFF	TGTGCCAGCAGTATGGCGCGACAGCCTTTGAATGAGCAGTTCTTC	TRBV2	NA	NA	TRBJ2-1
CAISEPGGPRDEQYF	TGTGCCATCAGTGAGCCGGGGGGACCTAGGGACGAGCAGTACTTC	TRBV10-3	TRBD2	once	TRBJ2-7
CASSFVLGLAGVPDTQYF	TGTGCCAGCAGTTTTGTTTTGGGACTAGCGGGAGTCCCAGATACGCAGTATTTT	TRBV27	TRBD2	NA	TRBJ2-3
CASSWQHSGNTIYF	TGCGCCAGCAGTTGGCAACACTCTGGAAACACCATATATTTT	TRBV4-1	NA	NA	TRBJ1-3
CASSLHGELVETEAFF	TGCGCCAGCAGCTTGCATGGGGAGTTGGTGGAAACTGAAGCTTTCTTT	TRBV5-1	NA	NA	TRBJ1-1
CASSTVQGAYGYTF	TGTGCCAGTAGTACCGTACAGGGGGCGTATGGCTACACCTTC	TRBV19	TRBD1	NA	TRBJ1-2
CASRPTEAGHYEQYF	TGTGCCAGCAGGCCTACCGAGGCAGGGCACTACGAGCAGTACTTC	TRBV6-5	NA	NA	TRBJ2-7
CASSPPTGGRFYEQYF	TGTGCCAGCTCACCACCGACGGGGGGGCGCTTCTACGAGCAGTACTTC	TRBV18	TRBD2	NA	TRBJ2-7
CAWSVLGREKLFF	TGTGCCTGGAGTGTACTAGGGAGGGAAAAACTGTTTTTT	TRBV30	NA	NA	TRBJ1-4
CASSDSGKNYGYTF	TGTGCCAGCAGTGATTCCGGGAAAAACTATGGCTACACCTTC	TRBV2	NA	NA	TRBJ1-2
CASSLAGGVSGYTF	TGTGCCAGCAGTTTGGCAGGGGGCGTATCTGGCTACACCTTC	TRBV27	TRBD1	NA	TRBJ1-2
CASSQERSGAQVILGYTF	TGCGCCAGCAGCCAAGAGAGGTCAGGGGCGCAAGTAATTCTTGGCTACACCTTC	TRBV4-1	NA	NA	TRBJ1-2
CASSPTDNTGELFF	TGTGCCAGCAGTCCAACTGATAACACCGGGGAGCTGTTTTTT	TRBV2	NA	NA	TRBJ2-2
CASSQGTGTSGSYEQYF	TGCGCCAGCAGCCAGGGGACCGGGACTAGCGGTTCCTACGAGCAGTACTTC	TRBV4-3	TRBD2	NA	TRBJ2-7
CASSQDRGPSEKLFF	TGCGCCAGCAGCCAAGACAGGGGGCCAAGTGAAAAACTGTTTTTT	TRBV4-1	TRBD1	NA	TRBJ1-4
CASRPDFQGTYEQYF	TGTGCCAGCAGGCCGGACTTTCAAGGGACCTACGAGCAGTACTTC	TRBV5-4	NA	NA	TRBJ2-7
CSVVRTGGYNEQFF	TGCAGCGTTGTTAGGACAGGGGGGTACAATGAGCAGTTCTTC	TRBV29-1	TRBD1	NA	TRBJ2-1
CASSLRDSSGNEQFF	TGTGCCAGCAGCCTAAGGGACAGCTCCGGCAATGAGCAGTTCTTC	TRBV4-2	TRBD1	NA	TRBJ2-1